This T cell receptor beta chain was identified in a study of blood T cell repertoires in COVID-19. At the level of the study: Sites in the United States, Italy and Spain provided acute and convalescent COVID-19 samples.

There are 14 residues in the CDR3. V gave up 4 bases and J gave up 6 bases; unmatched junction bases: 8. From germline, CDR1 is SGDLS and CDR2 YYNGEE. Authors' processing steps: Scientists estimated how many nucleated cells there were by amplifying reference gene primers. Clones were read by immunoSEQ multiplex PCR, and TCRdb kept only the in-frame ones, dropping some. Clone size and V and J calls were adopted from that table, with D and trimming inferred from the DNA. The table shows 150,000 to 200,000 clones, with around nine tenths occurring only once. This receptor was identified in a man between 70 and 80 years old with acute or convalescent COVID-19. The V call is TRBV9, the J call TRBJ1-1; the match to TRBD1 covers 8 bases. Specimen: peripheral blood. CDR3 in DNA: TGTGCCAGCAGCCCAATACAGGGGGTGGCTGAAGCTTTCTTT. Amino acids: CASSPIQGVAEAFF.